A single T cell receptor beta chain is shown here with its context. Its antigen is unknown. No much larger clone is present one base from it, and per-base qualities are unavailable. The CDR3 numbers 14 residues from cysteine through phenylalanine. The only DNA kept is the CDR3, 42 bases in frame from the first base. Sequences LNHDA (CDR1) and SQIVND (CDR2) are obtained from the germline V gene (reference sequence). At the junction V is shortened by 3 bases and J by 5 bases, with 13 bases in between. Profiling of TCR beta VDJ combinations and CDR3 sequences used genomic DNA as the template. TCR repertoire sequencing was run on an Illumina HiSeq 2000. Regarding the original processing steps: Repertoires were assessed using TRBV/TRBJ rearrangement plots, CDR3 size and DJ length profiles, and Simpson's diversity index. The immunodominant clone was defined as the most abundant DNA sequence in deep sequencing data. CDR3 amino acid sequences were checked for sharing between subjects and were compared against published repertoires and the VDJdb database. TCRdb reanalyzed the raw reads on its own, using fastp at Q25 for trimming and MiXCR for clone calling, and kept in-frame beta chains. CDR3 protein sequences are deduplicated, and each keeps its most common genes and DNA. The V and J calls here are based on TCRdb, not the publication. This sample has roughly 200,000 distinct CDR3 sequences in its table, and 60% to 65% of those were observed once. The leading ten clones occupy roughly 29% of the sample.

The sample comes from a study of CD8+CD57+ T cells in acquired aplastic anemia (dated by TCRdb to 2017 to 2018). Study-wide context: DNA extracted from sorted CD4+ and CD8+ cells had a mean of approximately 3 ug, with a range of roughly 0.17 to 27.4 ug. An average of roughly 10 million reads for CD4+ cells and approximately 12 million reads for CD8+ cells was obtained from healthy donor samples. What the study reported, not specific to this receptor: Between patients and healthy controls, no significant difference in CD8+ Simpson's diversity was found (P=0.060). Roughly 30 CD8+ CDR3 sequences were shared between patients and controls but appeared highly expressed in patients and within their immunodominant clones.

In this study, sorted CD4+ and CD8+ T cells from the blood of healthy subjects and of severe aplastic anemia patients had their TCR repertoires deep-sequenced. Ficoll-Paque density gradient centrifugation was used to isolate peripheral blood mononuclear cells. Before DNA extraction, CD4+ and CD8+ T cells were sorted with FACS or magnetic beads. The clonotype comes from a human donor in good health. This chain joins TRBV19 to TRBJ1-2, with the D gene uncertain. Material for sequencing was sorted CD4+, CD8+, or CD8+CD57+ T cells (not recorded which) from PBMCs. The nucleotide sequence reads as follows: TGTGCCAGTAGTATTGATGTGGCTGGGTATGGCTACACCTTC. Its protein is CASSIDVAGYGYTF.